A single sample is the source of the 7 T cell receptor beta chains below, sequenced in a study of cytomegalovirus exposure and HLA in healthy donors. Amplification used 60 Vbeta primers and 13 Jbeta primers. The repertoire was sequenced with immunoSEQ multiplex PCR; TCRdb's copy has only in-frame clones and lacks some. The sample yields under 250,000 clones, 82% seen once. The source material was PBMCs. The receptors stem from a man aged 35 to 55 in good health and CMV-seropositive.

Only a few counts were recorded for this clone. The chain joins TRBV7-9 to TRBJ1-1, with a possible D match to TRBD1 (6 bases). The CDR3 extends over 17 amino acids. CDR1 is SEHNR and CDR2 is FQNEAQ in the germline V gene (reference sequence). V was pared by 5 bases and J by 4 bases, with 23 bases between. The CDR3 reads CASSPPGQGRGGTEAFF. The CDR3 nucleotides read TGTGCCAGCAGCCCCCCGGGGCAGGGGAGGGGTGGCACTGAAGCTTTCTTT.

The chain has TRBV6-4 and TRBJ2-1, with 9 bases matching TRBD2. V was clipped by 4 bases and J by 3 bases; unmatched bases: 4. The CDR3 spans 15 residues. The germline gives CDR1 MRHNA, CDR2 SNTAGT. The CDR3: CASSAAGGNYNEQFF. The CDR3 coding sequence is TGTGCCAGCAGTGCGGCGGGAGGGAACTACAATGAGCAGTTCTTC.

J is TRBJ1-1 and V is TRBV6-1, with D unresolved. V was trimmed by 4 bases and J by 11 bases, leaving 20 bases between them. Germline CDR1 is MNHNS and CDR2 is SASEGT. The CDR3 extends over 14 amino acids. The CDR3 DNA is TGTGCCAGCAGTGCCAGGCCCGAACAGAATACGGCTTTCTTT. Encoded protein: CASSARPEQNTAFF.

J is TRBJ1-3 and V is TRBV6-5, with D unresolved. CDR1 and CDR2 (germline): MNHEY, SVGAGI. The CDR3 totals 15 residues. V lost 5 bases and J lost 0, with 11 bases in between. The chain's CDR3 is CASSRQHISGNTIYF. DNA for the CDR3: TGTGCCAGCAGTCGACAACATATCTCTGGAAACACCATATATTTT.

This sequence joins TRBV30 and TRBJ2-1; TRBD2 matches at 11 bases. The CDR3 has 14 amino acids. CDR1 GTSNPN and CDR2 SVGIG come from the germline V gene (reference sequence). V was pared by 3 bases and J by 10 bases, with 8 bases of the junction left unmatched. The CDR3 reads CAWRLAGASREQFF. DNA for the CDR3: TGTGCCTGGAGACTAGCGGGAGCTTCGAGGGAGCAGTTCTTC.

This rearrangement joins TRBV13 to TRBJ2-2, with 10 bases lining up with TRBD1. Looked up from germline, CDR1 is PRHDT and CDR2 is FYEKMQ (reference sequence). The J segment lost 5 bases and the V segment lost 10 bases, leaving 13 bases of the junction unmatched. This CDR3 comprises 16 residues. The DNA of the CDR3 is TGTGCCACCAGGAAGGGACAGGGGTACGGGACCGGGGAGCTGTTTTTT. Residues: CATRKGQGYGTGELFF.

V is TRBV12-5 and J is TRBJ2-3, with D possibly TRBD2 on 5 matching bases. V dropped 5 bases and J dropped 2 bases, with 14 bases sitting between them. Germline V gene lookup returns CDR1 LGHNT and CDR2 FRNRAP. The CDR3 consists of 15 residues. As DNA, the CDR3 is TGTGCTAGTGGTACGAAGGACTTCGCCACAGATACGCAGTATTTT. This codes for CASGTKDFATDTQYF. Complete variable domain (other parts from reference TRBV12-5 and TRBJ2-3): DARVTQTPRHKVTEMGQEVTMRCQPILGHNTVFWYRQTMMQGLELLAYFRNRAPLDDSGMPKDRFSAEMPDATLATLKIQPSEPRDSAVYFCASGTKDFATDTQYFGPGTRLTVL.